This TCR beta chain appears in the sequencing data of a study of blood T cell repertoires in COVID-19 (dated by TCRdb to 2018 to 2021). Regarding the study in general: Collaborator samples came from the United States, Italy and Spain and covered acute and convalescent phases of COVID-19. The material from the prospective study consisted of cDNA or gDNA derived from T cells, B-cell-depleted T cells, or PBMCs. The dataset comprised deeply sampled blood TCRbeta repertoires from subjects exposed to, actively infected with, or recovered from COVID-19. The repertoires were released in a freely available public database intended as a resource for research on the immune response to SARS-CoV-2. Samples came from the ongoing ImmuneRACE study (first 160 participants) plus 1,254 subjects from 6 global collaborators. The sample metadata nearly always contained a de-identified subject ID, COVID-19 status, age in years and sex. Where available, HLA class I and class II types were taken from metadata supplied by the sample provider and were not determined by assay-based typing.

Whole blood was collected in K2EDTA tubes by collaborating institutions according to the institutions' own protocols. Collaborator samples were shipped for TCRbeta analysis as frozen whole blood, isolated PBMCs, or DNA extracted from either sample type. About this clone itself: Its antigen is currently not known. Per-nucleotide qualities are absent, and no much larger clonotype sits a single base away.

Study-level results and caveats: How much clinical and demographic metadata was included differed by source and by participant, and the metadata was provided uncurated.

From the cysteine through the phenylalanine, the CDR3 covers 14 amino acids. Here the CDR3 DNA is all that survives: 42 bases in frame from base 1. The V and J ends are trimmed by 2 bases and 5 bases, leaving 12 bases between them. As encoded in the germline V gene, CDR1 is MNHEY while CDR2 is SVGAGI. TCRbeta CDR3 regions were amplified from genomic DNA by means of the immunoSEQ Assay, a bias-controlled multiplex PCR. In the source study's methods: The number of nucleated cells in each sample was estimated by amplification of reference gene primers within the assay. Sequence reads were collapsed and filtered to measure the absolute abundance of every unique TCRbeta CDR3 rearrangement. For each sample, productive Simpson clonality was calculated as the square root of Simpson's diversity index across productive rearrangements. Held by TCRdb, this immuneACCESS table contains in-frame sequences only and omits some clones. Under half of the omission traces to an unresolved V gene where checked; the cause of the rest is unknown. V and J calls and clone size are those listed in that table; D and trimming were worked out from the DNA. This sample has approximately 63,000 clones in its table, and around 92% of those were observed once. The ten largest account for about 8.1% of the sample.

This TCR was recovered from a human donor in a cohort sampled during active COVID-19. This chain is built from TRBV6-5 and TRBJ2-5; no D segment can be confidently identified. Input material: peripheral blood. The DNA reads as follows: TGTGCCAGCAGTTACCTAGTTCCCGGGGAGACCCAGTACTTC. Its amino acids are CASSYLVPGETQYF.